These 18 T cell receptor beta chains were sequenced from one sample in a study of regulatory T cells in long-lasting Graves disease. Time point described: newly diagnosed GD, antithyroid drugs for less than 3 months. With RNA extracted from PBMCs as input, the TCR library was made. Building of the TCR beta libraries involved iRepertoire HTBI primers and Arm-PCR of CDR3 regions. Each CDR3 protein is one row after TCRdb ran MiXCR on the multiplex PCR reads. The table lists 360,000 or so distinct CDR3 sequences, about 11% of them singletons. Separately, the same data were catalogued under a study of T cells in Graves' hyperthyroidism and ophthalmopathy.

The starting material was peripheral blood mononuclear cells (PBMCs), obtained at new diagnosis, from a patient treated with antithyroid drugs. These receptors were collected from a woman aged 18 to 35 with Graves disease.

The rearrangement links TRBV30 to TRBJ2-7; D is unresolved. The CDR3 is made up of 11 amino acids. The germline gives CDR1 GTSNPN, CDR2 SVGIG (reference sequence). V lost 1 base, J lost 5 bases, and 6 bases lay in between. The CDR3 spells CAWSESNEQYF. The CDR3 bases are TGTGCCTGGAGTGAATCCAACGAGCAGTACTTC. The full variable domain, completed using reference TRBV30 and TRBJ2-7, is SQTIHQWPATLVQPVGSPLSLECTVEGTSNPNLYWYRQAAGRGLQLLFYSVGIGQISSEVPQNLSASRPQDRQFILSSKKLLLSDSGFYLCAWSESNEQYFGPGTRLTVT.

As DNA, the CDR3 is TGTGCCAGTAGGAAACAGGGGGGGAATGAGCAGTTCTTC. Protein: CASRKQGGNEQFF. The rearrangement links TRBV19 to TRBJ2-1; D may be TRBD1 (8 bases). Germline assignment: CDR1 LNHDA and CDR2 SQIVND (reference sequence). Trimming pared 6 bases from V and 7 bases from J, leaving 13 bases between. The CDR3 has 13 amino acids.

This clonotype was detected many times. An end of the junction differs from the germline gene, which may be a read error. The rearrangement joins TRBV7-2 to TRBJ2-5, with D hard to call. Per the germline V gene, CDR1 is SGHTA and CDR2 is FQGNSA. This CDR3 contains 13 residues. CDR3 DNA: TGTGCCAGCAGTTTAGTGTACCAAGAGACCCAGTACTTC. The encoded protein is CASSLVYQETQYF.

This sequence joins TRBV11-2 and TRBJ2-1, with 7 positions matching TRBD2. From germline, CDR1 is SGHAT and CDR2 FQNNGV. V shed 10 bases and J 7 bases; nucleotides not matched to a gene: 10. This CDR3 comprises 13 residues. CDR3 residues: CATSFMRENEQFF. CDR3 coding DNA: TGTGCCACCTCGTTCATGCGGGAGAATGAGCAGTTCTTC.

This clonotype was seen ten or more times. Germline and junction disagree at one end, which may indicate a read error. J is TRBJ1-1 and V is TRBV12-5; 7 bases line up with TRBD1. The germline V gene has CDR1 LGHNT and CDR2 FRNRAP. This CDR3 has 15 residues. The CDR3: CASDQGEGANTETFF. In DNA form, the CDR3 reads TGTGCTAGTGACCAAGGGGAGGGGGCGAACACTGAAACTTTCTTT.

This clonotype has a count of ten or more. This chain connects TRBV2 to TRBJ2-7, with 7 nucleotides matching TRBD2. Per germline, CDR1 SNHLY and CDR2 FYNNEI. The CDR3 is made up of 14 amino acids. V dropped 7 bases and J dropped 2; count of bases not matched to a gene: 8. CDR3 region: CASNPGGSTYEQYF. The DNA for the CDR3 is TGTGCCAGCAACCCGGGCGGGAGTACCTACGAGCAGTACTTC.

Comments on this clonotype: A much larger clonotype is one base distant, so this may be a read error. This chain joins TRBV6-1 and TRBJ2-5; 10 positions match TRBD1. The J segment lost 2 bases and the V segment lost 11 bases, leaving 8 bases of the junction unmatched. Germline V gene sequence: CDR1 MNHNS, CDR2 SASEGT. The CDR3 is 14 residues long. The CDR3 protein is CAARQGAPQETQYF. For the CDR3, the DNA is TGTGCCGCCAGACAGGGGGCCCCACAAGAGACCCAGTACTTC.

In this sample, this clonotype turned up many times. The V call is TRBV27, the J call TRBJ1-6; D might be TRBD1 (5 bases). Germline CDR1 MNHEY, CDR2 SMNVEV (reference sequence). The ends were cut back, 8 bases at V and 7 bases at J, with 15 bases in the middle. The CDR3 is made up of 14 amino acids. CDR3 sequence: CASSLGGWNSPLHF. The CDR3 coding sequence is TGTGCCAGCTCCCTGGGGGGTTGGAATTCACCCCTCCACTTT.

This clonotype came up many times. V is TRBV6-9 and J is TRBJ1-1; D gene ambiguous. The V gene lost 4 bases and the J gene lost 1 base, with 13 bases spanning the gap. The CDR3 loop spans 15 amino acids. CDR1 and CDR2 from the germline V gene are MNHGY and SVAAGI. The CDR3 DNA is TGTGCCAGCAGTTCCCTCGTGGCAGGGAACACTGAAGCTTTCTTT. Protein product: CASSSLVAGNTEAFF.

This clonotype showed up many times. The rearrangement uses TRBV11-2 and TRBJ2-1; D unclear. This CDR3 region has 13 residues. Germline V gives CDR1 SGHAT, CDR2 FQNNGV. Trimming took off 4 bases at V and 10 bases at J, with 14 bases between the two ends. The CDR3 sequence: CASSSLGYGEQFF. The CDR3, as DNA: TGTGCCAGCAGCTCACTGGGATACGGGGAGCAGTTCTTC. The whole variable domain, remainder taken from reference TRBV11-2 and TRBJ2-1, is EAGVAQSPRYKIIEKRQSVAFWCNPISGHATLYWYQQILGQGPKLLIQFQNNGVVDDSQLPKDRFSAERLKGVDSTLKIQPAKLEDSAVYLCASSSLGYGEQFFGPGTRLTVL.

This clonotype came up many times. The chain joins TRBV9 to TRBJ2-2; D gene unclear. Germline V CDR1 and CDR2: SGDLS, YYNGEE. V was clipped by 1 base and J by 6 bases, with 10 bases between them. The CDR3 covers 14 residues. CDR3 DNA: TGTGCCAGCAGCGTATCCGAACCCCCCGGGGAGCTGTTTTTT. Translating gives CASSVSEPPGELFF.

This clonotype was detected ten times or more. The chain joins TRBV20-1 to TRBJ2-1; TRBD1 matches at 9 bases. Trimming took 3 bases from V and 5 from J; bases not matched to a gene: 14. The V gene's germline CDR1 is DFQATT and CDR2 SNEGSKA (reference sequence). This CDR3 has 17 residues. In DNA, the CDR3 is TGCAGTGCTAGTCACGGCCCGCCGGGACAGGGAGACAATGAGCAGTTCTTC. Protein product: CSASHGPPGQGDNEQFF.

There are many counts of this clonotype. V is TRBV28 and J is TRBJ2-7; 8 nucleotides align to TRBD2. Germline V lookup: CDR1 MDHEN, CDR2 SYDVKM. The J segment lost 3 bases and the V segment lost 7 bases, leaving 8 bases of the junction unmatched. The CDR3 consists of 14 residues. In nucleotides, the CDR3 is TGTGCCAGCAAGGCTCTAGCGGGCGTCTACGAGCAGTACTTC. The encoded protein is CASKALAGVYEQYF.

This sequence joins TRBV24-1 and TRBJ2-1; TRBD2 aligns across 8 bases. Trimming at V came to 3 bases and at J to 5 bases, leaving 5 bases not matched to a gene. CDR3 length: 15 residues. CDR1 is KGHDR, CDR2 SFDVKD, per germline. This CDR3 is CATSDPGGPDNEQFF. The CDR3 DNA follows: TGTGCCACCAGTGATCCGGGGGGGCCGGACAATGAGCAGTTCTTC.

This clonotype occurred a few times. The chain links TRBV15 to TRBJ2-3; perhaps TRBD2 as D (5 bases). Looked up from germline, CDR1 is LNHNV and CDR2 is YYDKDF (reference sequence). This CDR3 is 13 amino acids long. The germline V and J ends were trimmed by 8 bases and 2 bases, with 11 bases remaining between them. The CDR3 coding sequence is TGTGCCACCGGGAGCCCACTCACAGATACGCAGTATTTT. Protein: CATGSPLTDTQYF.

This clonotype was seen a few times. The chain combines TRBV20-1 with TRBJ1-2, with D possibly being TRBD1 (6 bases). This CDR3 is 11 amino acids long. V was shortened by 0 bases and J by 11 bases, with 10 bases between the two germline ends. CDR1 and CDR2 from the germline V gene are DFQATT and SNEGSKA (reference sequence). The CDR3, as DNA: TGCAGTGCTAGAGATTTACAGGGTTACACCTTC. Translating gives CSARDLQGYTF.

This clonotype has a handful of counts. V gene TRBV6-9 combines with J gene TRBJ2-2; the D gene is possibly TRBD2 (6 bases). Trimming cost V 4 bases and J 6 bases, with 12 bases left between them. The CDR3 has 14 residues. Per germline, CDR1 MNHGY and CDR2 SVAAGI. The CDR3: CASSFIPGAGELFF. CDR3 in DNA: TGTGCCAGCAGTTTCATCCCGGGGGCCGGGGAGCTGTTTTTT.

This clonotype showed up many times. J is TRBJ2-3 and V is TRBV12-5; unclear D gene. V was trimmed by 5 bases and J by 3 bases, leaving 21 bases between them. This CDR3 has 17 amino acids. Germline loops: CDR1 LGHNT, CDR2 FRNRAP. The CDR3 loop is CASGPTGPEGLTDTQYF. In DNA, the CDR3 is TGTGCTAGTGGTCCTACCGGACCCGAAGGGTTGACAGATACGCAGTATTTT.